These 32 T cell receptor beta chains were all obtained from the same sample, sequenced in a study of graft-versus-host responses after intestinal transplantation. Assay used: immunoSEQ multiplex PCR; TCRdb lists only in-frame clones, some missing. The data show 35,000 to 45,000 clones, more than 85% seen once. The sample here was PBMCs, taken less than 750 days after intestinal transplantation. These receptors all stem from a human patient who received an intestinal transplant, so some T cells may come from the graft donor.

This chain connects TRBV7-9 to TRBJ2-5; 15 bases are shared with TRBD2. Germline values: CDR1 SEHNR, CDR2 FQNEAQ (reference sequence). This CDR3 spans 18 amino acids. With V trimmed by 5 bases and J by 4 bases, 11 bases remained unmatched. The CDR3 protein is CASSKRTSGGALVETQYF. For the CDR3, the DNA is TGTGCCAGCAGCAAAAGGACTAGCGGGGGGGCATTGGTAGAGACCCAGTACTTC.

This chain uses TRBV18 with TRBJ2-5; D is unclear. The length of the CDR3 is 12 residues. Germline CDR1 is KGHSH and CDR2 is LQKENI. V was shortened by 5 bases and J by 3 bases, with 7 bases between the two germline ends. The CDR3 region has the DNA TGTGCCAGCTCAAAAACCGAAGAGACCCAGTACTTC. Protein product: CASSKTEETQYF.

This clone appeared a single time. This rearrangement joins TRBV6-5 to TRBJ2-7; no definite D call. Trimming removed 4 bases at V and 4 bases at J, with 5 bases between. Germline CDR1 MNHEY, CDR2 SVGAGI. This CDR3 is 11 amino acids long. The DNA for the CDR3 is TGTGCCAGCAGTTCAAAGTACGAGCAGTACTTC. Residues: CASSSKYEQYF.

The chain uses TRBV14 and TRBJ2-3; 10 bases fit TRBD2. The junction had 5 bases not matched to a gene; V was cut back by 1 base and J by 7 bases. CDR3 size: 15 residues. The germline gives CDR1 SGHDN, CDR2 FVKESK. The CDR3 DNA is TGTGCCAGCAGCCAAGGGTTAGCGGGGGGACATACGCAGTATTTT. Translated: CASSQGLAGGHTQYF.

The J gene is TRBJ2-2, the V gene TRBV19, with 7 bases matching TRBD1. The CDR3 has 14 amino acids. V was clipped by 5 bases and J by 8 bases; unmatched bases: 8. Germline V gene data show CDR1 as LNHDA and CDR2 as SQIVND (reference sequence). This CDR3 is CASSPGTAAGELFF. As DNA, the CDR3 is TGTGCCAGTAGTCCGGGGACAGCCGCAGGGGAGCTGTTTTTT.

CDR3 bases: TGTGCTAGTGGAAGACTAGCGGGAGGGCCGGGGGATACGCAGTATTTT. It translates to CASGRLAGGPGDTQYF. V usage is TRBV12-5 and J usage is TRBJ2-3; 14 nucleotides line up with TRBD2. V shed 6 bases and J 6 bases; nucleotides not matched to a gene: 8. The CDR3 has 16 amino acids. Germline values: CDR1 LGHNT, CDR2 FRNRAP. The complete variable domain, with remaining parts taken from reference TRBV12-5 and TRBJ2-3, reads DARVTQTPRHKVTEMGQEVTMRCQPILGHNTVFWYRQTMMQGLELLAYFRNRAPLDDSGMPKDRFSAEMPDATLATLKIQPSEPRDSAVYFCASGRLAGGPGDTQYFGPGTRLTVL.

V is TRBV27 and J is TRBJ2-4; D call uncertain. CDR1 and CDR2 (germline): MNHEY, SMNVEV (reference sequence). Trimming left V 7 bases short and J 5 bases short, with 12 bases between. The CDR3 has 13 residues. CDR3 in amino acids: CASMAAYQNIQYF. Here the CDR3 DNA reads TGTGCCAGCATGGCAGCCTACCAAAACATTCAGTACTTC.

The J gene is TRBJ2-7, the V gene TRBV19; TRBD2 matches 9 bases. Per germline, CDR1 LNHDA and CDR2 SQIVND (reference sequence). The CDR3 is 15 residues long. The V segment lost 8 bases and the J segment 2 bases; nucleotides outside the gene matches: 10. The CDR3 loop reads CASGFGVAGAYEQYF. The CDR3 nucleotides are TGTGCCAGTGGTTTTGGGGTAGCGGGGGCCTACGAGCAGTACTTC.

The genes are TRBV7-9 and TRBJ2-3, with D possibly TRBD1 on 5 matching bases. CDR1 is SEHNR, CDR2 FQNEAQ, per germline (reference sequence). The length of the CDR3 is 14 residues. Trimming cost V 2 bases and J 7 bases, with 13 bases left between them. This CDR3 reads CASSLSLGHHTQYF. The CDR3, as DNA: TGTGCCAGCAGCTTAAGTTTAGGACACCATACGCAGTATTTT.

This clone was detected only once. This chain uses TRBV7-9 with TRBJ2-5; 7 nucleotides align to TRBD1. The CDR3 is made up of 16 amino acids. Germline CDR1 SEHNR, CDR2 FQNEAQ (reference sequence). The trim removed 0 bases at V and 2 bases at J, leaving 6 bases unmatched. DNA of the CDR3: TGTGCCAGCAGCTTAGCGCGGTTGACAGGGCAAGAGACCCAGTACTTC. Its translation: CASSLARLTGQETQYF.

The count of this clone is one. The V and J genes are TRBV5-4 and TRBJ1-5; the D gene is possibly TRBD1 (5 bases). Germline values: CDR1 SGHNT, CDR2 YYREEE (reference sequence). The germline V and J ends were trimmed by 3 bases and 2 bases, with 9 bases remaining between them. The CDR3 spans 14 residues. CDR3 amino acids: CASSSGHGNQPQHF. CDR3 sequence (DNA): TGTGCCAGCAGCTCCGGACATGGCAATCAGCCCCAGCATTTT.

The genes are TRBV4-1 and TRBJ2-1; 8 bases line up with TRBD2. Trimming at V came to 1 base and at J to 9 bases, leaving 8 bases not matched to a gene. In germline, CDR1 is MGHRA, CDR2 YSYEKL. The CDR3 sequence is 15 residues long. The chain's CDR3 is CASSQGPAGVAEQFF. CDR3 DNA sequence: TGCGCCAGCAGCCAAGGGCCAGCGGGAGTTGCTGAGCAGTTCTTC.

The chain has TRBV29-1 and TRBJ2-5; D is perhaps TRBD1 (5 bases). This CDR3 has 12 amino acids. The ends were cut back, 5 bases at V and 3 bases at J, with 10 bases in the middle. CDR1 SQVTM and CDR2 ANQGSEA come from the germline V gene. This CDR3 is CSVYDSKETQYF. The CDR3 region has the DNA TGCAGCGTTTACGACAGTAAAGAGACCCAGTACTTC.

The chain has TRBV5-6 and TRBJ1-1; 7 bases agree with TRBD1. The CDR3 runs 12 residues. V lost 4 bases to trimming and J lost 5 bases; unmatched junction nucleotides: 2. The germline V gene encodes CDR1 SGHDT and CDR2 YYEEEE. The CDR3 DNA is TGTGCCAGCAGCCAGGGGGATACTGAAGCTTTCTTT. Protein product: CASSQGDTEAFF.

The chain has TRBV11-2 and TRBJ2-2; tentative D call: TRBD2 (6 bases). CDR3 length: 17 amino acids. The germline V and J ends were trimmed by 3 bases and 0 bases, with 14 bases remaining between them. CDR1 SGHAT and CDR2 FQNNGV come from the germline V gene. CDR3 sequence (DNA): TGTGCCAGCAGCTTCCTACACGGAGGGGCGAACACCGGGGAGCTGTTTTTT. This sequence encodes CASSFLHGGANTGELFF.

The rearrangement links TRBV20-1 to TRBJ2-7; D unclear. In germline, CDR1 is DFQATT, CDR2 SNEGSKA (reference sequence). The V end lost 0 bases, the J end lost 3 bases, and 3 bases lay between the germline ends. The CDR3 is made up of 11 amino acids. CDR3 sequence (DNA): TGCAGTGCTAGAGACGGCTACGAGCAGTACTTC. This translates into CSARDGYEQYF.

The chain links TRBV7-6 to TRBJ2-7; D could derive from TRBD1 or TRBD2 (5 bases each). This CDR3 has 14 amino acids. Germline V gene lookup returns CDR1 SGHVS and CDR2 FNYEAQ. With 1 base removed from V and 5 bases from J, the gap between germline ends came to 12 bases. CDR3 protein: CASSLVPGRDEQYF. The DNA of the CDR3 is TGTGCCAGCAGCTTAGTCCCAGGGAGAGACGAGCAGTACTTC.

The rearrangement joins TRBV4-1 to TRBJ2-2; unclear D gene. CDR1 is MGHRA, CDR2 YSYEKL, per germline. V lost 4 bases and J 5 bases, leaving 14 bases between the germline ends. CDR3 length: 15 amino acids. CDR3 amino acids: CASSPLGRGTGELFF. The CDR3 nucleotides are TGCGCCAGCAGCCCCTTGGGCCGCGGAACCGGGGAGCTGTTTTTT.

The chain uses TRBV11-3 and TRBJ1-2; D unresolved. The germline V gene has CDR1 SGHNT and CDR2 YENEEA. V was cut by 5 bases and J by 1 base, with 14 bases left in between. The CDR3 length is 15 residues. In DNA, the CDR3 is TGTGCCAGCAGCCATGCGGGCAGTATTAACTATGGCTACACCTTC. This encodes CASSHAGSINYGYTF.

The gene calls are TRBV7-2 and TRBJ1-1, with D tentatively TRBD1 (5 bases). Germline loops: CDR1 SGHTA, CDR2 FQGNSA. The CDR3 sequence is 15 residues long. V was trimmed by 3 bases and J by 1 base, leaving 12 bases between them. CDR3 residues: CASSFKGGGNTEAFF. DNA of the CDR3: TGTGCCAGCAGCTTTAAAGGTGGGGGGAACACTGAAGCTTTCTTT.

This chain uses TRBV7-6 with TRBJ1-2, with unresolved D. V was trimmed by 1 base and J by 2 bases, leaving 8 bases between them. The CDR3 has 14 amino acids. CDR1 is SGHVS and CDR2 is FNYEAQ in the germline V gene. The CDR3 region is CASSLDRANYGYTF. CDR3 sequence (DNA): TGTGCCAGCAGCTTAGATCGAGCGAACTATGGCTACACCTTC.

J is TRBJ1-1 and V is TRBV7-2, with D possibly matching TRBD1 (6 bases). Germline CDR1 SGHTA, CDR2 FQGNSA. The V gene lost 4 bases and the J gene lost 0 bases, with 9 bases spanning the gap. The CDR3 extends over 14 amino acids. The CDR3 protein is CASSYGTMNTEAFF. The CDR3 region has the DNA TGTGCCAGCAGCTACGGGACAATGAACACTGAAGCTTTCTTT.

The genes are TRBV7-2 and TRBJ2-7; 7 nucleotides agree with TRBD1. Per germline, CDR1 SGHTA and CDR2 FQGNSA. The length of the CDR3 is 14 residues. With 4 bases clipped from V and 3 bases from J, the junction kept 6 bases outside the gene matches. CDR3 in DNA: TGTGCCAGCAGCTCGCGACAGGGTAACTACGAGCAGTACTTC. Its protein is CASSSRQGNYEQYF.

CDR3 nucleotides: TGTGCCAGCAGAGTGGGACAGCCGGGGGCCAACGTCCTGACTTTC. This translates into CASRVGQPGANVLTF. The chain links TRBV6-1 to TRBJ2-6; 7 positions match TRBD1. Germline CDR1 reads MNHNS; CDR2 reads SASEGT. The length of the CDR3 is 15 residues. V trimming: 6 bases; J trimming: 4 bases; junction bases outside the gene matches: 6.

The CDR3 DNA reads TGTGCCAGCCAGGAACCGACAGGGATGAACACTGAAGCTTTCTTT. Its protein is CASQEPTGMNTEAFF. The chain couples TRBV19 to TRBJ1-1; 7 bases fit TRBD1. Germline values: CDR1 LNHDA, CDR2 SQIVND (reference sequence). This CDR3 is 15 amino acids long. J gave up 0 bases and V 9 bases, and 10 bases lay outside the gene matches.

The rearrangement uses TRBV6-5 and TRBJ2-3, with 7 nucleotides matching TRBD2. Germline V CDR1 and CDR2: MNHEY, SVGAGI. Germline trimming cut 4 bases from V and 11 bases from J; bases unmatched to any gene: 6. The CDR3 runs 12 residues. This CDR3 is CASSWTGGGQYF. The CDR3 nucleotides read TGTGCCAGCAGTTGGACGGGAGGAGGGCAGTATTTT.

The genes are TRBV7-6 and TRBJ2-3; 8 bases line up with TRBD2. V was pared by 5 bases and J by 6 bases, with 13 bases of the junction left unmatched. Germline assignment: CDR1 SGHVS and CDR2 FNYEAQ. This CDR3 region has 16 residues. The CDR3 loop is CASSLRAGAQGDTQYF. The CDR3 region has the DNA TGTGCCAGCAGCCTCCGAGCGGGGGCCCAGGGGGATACGCAGTATTTT.

The chain couples TRBV7-6 to TRBJ2-3, with D possibly being TRBD1 (5 bases). Looked up from germline, CDR1 is SGHVS and CDR2 is FNYEAQ. V was shortened by 6 bases and J by 3 bases, with 13 bases between the two germline ends. There are 14 residues in the CDR3. The CDR3 nucleotides read TGTGCCAGCAGTTCTGGGGCCCATACAGATACGCAGTATTTT. It encodes CASSSGAHTDTQYF. Supplemented by reference TRBV7-6 and TRBJ2-3, the full variable domain reads GAGVSQSPRYKVTKRGQDVALRCDPISGHVSLYWYRQALGQGPEFLTYFNYEAQQDKSGLPNDRFSAERPEGSISTLTIQRTEQRDSAMYRCASSSGAHTDTQYFGPGTRLTVL.

CDR3 in DNA: TGCGCCAGCAGCCCTTATACAGGTCCTGAAGCTTTCTTT. As protein: CASSPYTGPEAFF. The chain recombines TRBV4-1 with TRBJ1-1; possibly TRBD1 for D (5 bases). The germline V gene has CDR1 MGHRA and CDR2 YSYEKL. Trimming removed 4 bases from V and 6 bases from J, with 12 bases in between. This CDR3 has 13 residues.

This sequence joins TRBV9 and TRBJ2-1, with TRBD2 identical over 16 bases. The CDR3 loop spans 17 amino acids. Germline CDR1 and CDR2: SGDLS and YYNGEE. V was pared by 3 bases and J by 6 bases, with 6 bases of the junction left unmatched. The CDR3 coding sequence is TGTGCCAGCAGCGCCCCGGGACTAGCGGGGGGGGGCAATGAGCAGTTCTTC. Protein: CASSAPGLAGGGNEQFF. The entire variable domain, with the rest obtained from reference TRBV9 and TRBJ2-1, is as follows: DSGVTQTPKHLITATGQRVTLRCSPRSGDLSVYWYQQSLDQGLQFLIQYYNGEERAKGNILERFSAQQFPDLHSELNLSSLELGDSALYFCASSAPGLAGGGNEQFFGPGTRLTVL.

This sequence joins TRBV13 and TRBJ2-6; tentatively, D is TRBD2 (5 bases). The CDR3 has 14 amino acids. CDR1 is PRHDT and CDR2 is FYEKMQ in the germline V gene (reference sequence). V lost 7 bases, J lost 2 bases, and 9 bases lay in between. CDR3 DNA sequence: TGTGCCAGCATATCGGGGACTGGGGCCAACGTCCTGACTTTC. As protein: CASISGTGANVLTF.

The J gene is TRBJ1-6, the V gene TRBV10-3; TRBD1 matches 8 bases. In germline, CDR1 is ENHRY, CDR2 SYGVKD. The V segment lost 2 bases and the J segment 10 bases; nucleotides outside the gene matches: 7. CDR3 length equals 15 residues. CDR3 region: CAISERDRLESPLHF. For the CDR3, the DNA is TGTGCCATCAGTGAGCGGGACAGGCTTGAGTCACCCCTCCACTTT.